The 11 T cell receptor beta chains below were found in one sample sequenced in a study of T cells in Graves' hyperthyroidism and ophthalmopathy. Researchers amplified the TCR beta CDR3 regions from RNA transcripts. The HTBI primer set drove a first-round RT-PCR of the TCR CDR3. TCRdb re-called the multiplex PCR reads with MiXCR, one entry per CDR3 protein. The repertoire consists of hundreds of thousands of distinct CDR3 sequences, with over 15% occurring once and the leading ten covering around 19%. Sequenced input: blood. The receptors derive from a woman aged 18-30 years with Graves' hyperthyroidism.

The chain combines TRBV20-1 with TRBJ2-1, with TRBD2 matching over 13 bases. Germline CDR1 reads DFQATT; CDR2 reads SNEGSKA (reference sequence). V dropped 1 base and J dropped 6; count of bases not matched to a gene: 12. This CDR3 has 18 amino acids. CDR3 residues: CSARADAGLAGDFNEQFF. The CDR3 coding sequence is TGCAGTGCTAGAGCCGACGCTGGACTAGCGGGAGACTTCAATGAGCAGTTCTTC.

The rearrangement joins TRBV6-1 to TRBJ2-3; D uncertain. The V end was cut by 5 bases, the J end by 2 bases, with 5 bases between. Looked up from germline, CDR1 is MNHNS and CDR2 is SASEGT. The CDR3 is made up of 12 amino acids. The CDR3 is CASSYDTDTQYF. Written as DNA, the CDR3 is TGTGCCAGCAGTTACGACACAGATACGCAGTATTTT.

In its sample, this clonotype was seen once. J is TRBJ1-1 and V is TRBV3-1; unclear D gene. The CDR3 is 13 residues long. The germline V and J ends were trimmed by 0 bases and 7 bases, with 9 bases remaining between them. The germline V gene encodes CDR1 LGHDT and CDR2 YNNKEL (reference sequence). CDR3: CASSQEIHDEAFF. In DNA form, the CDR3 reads TGTGCCAGCAGCCAAGAGATTCATGATGAAGCTTTCTTT.

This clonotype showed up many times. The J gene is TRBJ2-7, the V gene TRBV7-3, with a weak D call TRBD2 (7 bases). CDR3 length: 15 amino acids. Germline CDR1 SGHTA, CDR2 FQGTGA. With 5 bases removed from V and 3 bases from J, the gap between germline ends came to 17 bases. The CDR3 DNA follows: TGTGCCAGCAGCCAAGGGGCGGGGGCCAGCTACGAGCAGTACTTC. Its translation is CASSQGAGASYEQYF.

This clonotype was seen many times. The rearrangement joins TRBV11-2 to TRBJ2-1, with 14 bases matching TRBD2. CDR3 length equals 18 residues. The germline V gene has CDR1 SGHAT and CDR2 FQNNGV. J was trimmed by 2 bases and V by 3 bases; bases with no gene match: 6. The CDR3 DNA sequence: TGTGCCAGCAGCTTGGGGACTAGCGGGAGAAATACCTACAATGAGCAGTTCTTC. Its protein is CASSLGTSGRNTYNEQFF. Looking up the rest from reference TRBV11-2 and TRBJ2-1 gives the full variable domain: EAGVAQSPRYKIIEKRQSVAFWCNPISGHATLYWYQQILGQGPKLLIQFQNNGVVDDSQLPKDRFSAERLKGVDSTLKIQPAKLEDSAVYLCASSLGTSGRNTYNEQFFGPGTRLTVL.

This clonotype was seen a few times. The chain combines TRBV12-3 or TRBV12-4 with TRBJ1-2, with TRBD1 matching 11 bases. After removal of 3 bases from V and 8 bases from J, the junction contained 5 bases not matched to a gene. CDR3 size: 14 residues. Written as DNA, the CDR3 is TGTGCCAGCAGTTTTTTGGGACAGGGGGAAGGCTACACCTTC. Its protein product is CASSFLGQGEGYTF.

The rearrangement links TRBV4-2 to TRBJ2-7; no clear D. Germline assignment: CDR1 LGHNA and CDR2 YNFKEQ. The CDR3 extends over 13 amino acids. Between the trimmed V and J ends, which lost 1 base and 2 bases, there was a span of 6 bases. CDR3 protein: CASSQVSAYEQYF. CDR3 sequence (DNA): TGTGCCAGCAGCCAAGTTTCAGCCTACGAGCAGTACTTC.

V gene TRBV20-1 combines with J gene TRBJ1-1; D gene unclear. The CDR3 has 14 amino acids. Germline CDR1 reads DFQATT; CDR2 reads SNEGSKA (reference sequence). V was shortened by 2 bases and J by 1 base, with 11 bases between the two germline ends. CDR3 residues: CSARFPAGNTEAFF. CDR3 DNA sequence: TGCAGTGCTAGATTCCCTGCTGGGAACACTGAAGCTTTCTTT.

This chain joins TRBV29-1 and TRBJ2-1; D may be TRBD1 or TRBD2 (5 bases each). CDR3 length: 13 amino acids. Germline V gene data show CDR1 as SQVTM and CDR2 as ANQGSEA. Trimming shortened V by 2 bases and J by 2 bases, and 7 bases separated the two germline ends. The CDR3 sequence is CSVEMGPYNEQFF. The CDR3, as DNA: TGCAGCGTTGAAATGGGACCCTACAATGAGCAGTTCTTC.

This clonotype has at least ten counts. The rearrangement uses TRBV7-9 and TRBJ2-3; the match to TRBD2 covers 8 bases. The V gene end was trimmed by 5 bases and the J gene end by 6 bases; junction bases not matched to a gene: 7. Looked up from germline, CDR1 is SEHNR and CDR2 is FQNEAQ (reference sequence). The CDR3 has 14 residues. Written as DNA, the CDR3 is TGTGCCAGCAGCCAAGGGACTAGTCTGGATACGCAGTATTTT. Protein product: CASSQGTSLDTQYF. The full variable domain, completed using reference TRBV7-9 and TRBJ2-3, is DTGVSQNPRHKITKRGQNVTFRCDPISEHNRLYWYRQTLGQGPEFLTYFQNEAQLEKSRLLSDRFSAERPKGSFSTLEIQRTEQGDSAMYLCASSQGTSLDTQYFGPGTRLTVL.

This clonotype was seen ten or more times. As DNA, the CDR3 is TGTGCCAGCAGCCAAGCGGGACAGCCCACAGATACGCAGTATTTT. It encodes CASSQAGQPTDTQYF. V is TRBV3-1 and J is TRBJ2-3; 7 positions match TRBD1. V lost 1 base, J lost 2 bases, and 3 bases stayed unmatched. This CDR3 spans 15 amino acids. Germline V gene sequence: CDR1 LGHDT, CDR2 YNNKEL (reference sequence).